A selection of T cell receptor beta chains follows, all from one sample in a study of blood T cell repertoires in COVID-19. Method: immunoSEQ multiplex PCR; TCRdb's copy keeps in-frame clones and lacks some. The data show about 170,000 clones, more than 75% seen once. What was sequenced was peripheral blood. The receptors come from an older man with acute or convalescent COVID-19. Both conserved end residues are part of each CDR3. A D gene is named only where the DNA matches it firmly. The size entry is marked missing in some rows and otherwise reads once, few, many or a size class.

TRBJ2-1,NA,TRBV4-1,NA,CASSPLRLASYNEQFF,TGCGCCAGCAGCCCCCTCCGGCTAGCTTCCTACAATGAGCAGTTCTTC
TRBJ2-7,once,TRBV28,NA,CASGPTVPYEQYF,TGTGCCAGCGGCCCGACAGTACCCTACGAGCAGTACTTC
TRBJ1-4,NA,TRBV28,NA,CASSPGGRANEKLFF,TGTGCCAGCAGTCCGGGGGGCCGGGCTAATGAAAAACTGTTTTTT
TRBJ2-7,NA,TRBV28,TRBD2,CASSSAGAGLAGAYEQYF,TGTGCCAGCAGTTCCGCAGGGGCCGGACTAGCGGGAGCCTACGAGCAGTACTTC
TRBJ2-3,NA,TRBV5-4,NA,CASSLGGSDTQYF,TGTGCCAGCAGCTTGGGAGGGTCCGATACGCAGTATTTT
TRBJ2-7,NA,TRBV3-1/TRBV3-2,NA,CASSLTTGLIYEQYF,TGTGCCAGCAGCCTTACAACAGGCCTGATCTACGAGCAGTACTTC
TRBJ1-2,NA,TRBV9,NA,CASREDNLGGYTF,TGTGCCAGCAGAGAGGACAACCTAGGTGGCTACACCTTC
TRBJ2-5,NA,TRBV2,NA,CASEEGAGRETQYF,TGTGCCAGCGAGGAGGGGGCAGGGAGGGAGACCCAGTACTTC
TRBJ2-5,NA,TRBV7-2,NA,CASSLGGDEETQYF,TGTGCCAGCAGCTTAGGGGGGGACGAAGAGACCCAGTACTTC
TRBJ1-1,NA,TRBV10-2,NA,CASSEDSQAFF,TGCGCCAGCAGTGAGGACAGCCAAGCTTTCTTT
TRBJ1-3,NA,TRBV11-2,NA,CASSPGSSGNTIYF,TGTGCCAGCAGCCCGGGGTCCTCTGGAAACACCATATATTTT
TRBJ2-7,NA,TRBV28,NA,CASSAVYRRNYEQYF,TGTGCCAGCAGCGCCGTATACAGGCGGAACTACGAGCAGTACTTC
TRBJ1-2,NA,TRBV6-6,TRBD1,CASSMGQGGGYTF,TGTGCCAGCAGTATGGGACAGGGGGGCGGCTACACCTTC
TRBJ1-1,few,TRBV6-2/TRBV6-3,TRBD1,CASSYRDREAFF,TGTGCCAGCAGTTACAGGGACAGGGAAGCTTTCTTT